This is a list of T cell receptor beta chains from one sample in a study of blood T cell repertoires in COVID-19. Assay: immunoSEQ multiplex PCR; the TCRdb copy retains only in-frame clones and omits some. In the table there are about 110,000 clones, 80% to 90% of which are singletons. The sample taken for sequencing was peripheral blood. The receptor source for this set is a middle-aged man with acute or convalescent COVID-19. Each CDR3 is given with its conserved first and last residue. Each record gives: CDR3 DNA, CDR3 protein, CDR3 length, D gene, clone size, J gene, V gene. D genes are given only for firm matches. The size entry is marked missing in some rows and otherwise reads once, few, many or a size class.

TGTGCCAGCTCACCACGGGCCACTTACACCGGGGAGCTGTTTTTT,CASSPRATYTGELFF,15,NA,NA,TRBJ2-2,TRBV18
TGTGCCAGCAGCTTAGGACCGGGTGTAAACTATGGCTACACCTTC,CASSLGPGVNYGYTF,15,NA,NA,TRBJ1-2,TRBV7-2
TGTGCCAGCACTACAATATACCGGACAGGGCGGAACCAAGAGACCCAGTACTTC,CASTTIYRTGRNQETQYF,18,NA,NA,TRBJ2-5,TRBV21-1
TGTGCCAGCAGCCTTGGCGGGACTAGCGGGGGTTACGAGCAGTACTTC,CASSLGGTSGGYEQYF,16,TRBD2,NA,TRBJ2-7,TRBV7-9
TGTGCCAGCAGGCGACAGGTTCCCGGGGAGCTGTTTTTT,CASRRQVPGELFF,13,NA,NA,TRBJ2-2,TRBV6-5
TGTGCCAGCAGCCCACCCCGCGGAACCCAGTACTTC,CASSPPRGTQYF,12,NA,NA,TRBJ2-5,TRBV7-2
TGTGCCAGCAGCCCTGAGATGAACACTGAAGCTTTCTTT,CASSPEMNTEAFF,13,NA,once,TRBJ1-1,TRBV2
TGTGCCAGCAGTTATTCCCGGGGGATGCAGTACTTC,CASSYSRGMQYF,12,NA,NA,TRBJ2-7,TRBV6-5
TGTGCCTCATACAGCGGGAGGGGACCTACTAACTATGGCTACACCTTC,CASYSGRGPTNYGYTF,16,NA,NA,TRBJ1-2,TRBV30
TGTGCCAGCAGCAAGGGGTTAAATCAGCCCCAGCATTTT,CASSKGLNQPQHF,13,NA,NA,TRBJ1-5,TRBV7-3
TGTGCCAGCGGAAGCGGGGGGCACGAGCAGTACTTC,CASGSGGHEQYF,12,TRBD2,NA,TRBJ2-7,TRBV5-8
TGTGCCAGCAGACCATCCACAGGGGCACCCAAAAACATTCAGTACTTC,CASRPSTGAPKNIQYF,16,TRBD1,NA,TRBJ2-4,TRBV7-9
TGTGCCAGCAGCCAAGGTGGGACAGGGGGCTACATTCAGTACTTC,CASSQGGTGGYIQYF,15,TRBD1,NA,TRBJ2-4,TRBV4-2
TGTGCCAGCAGTTACACACTAGCGGGGGGAGCCCATTTGGAGACCCAGTACTTC,CASSYTLAGGAHLETQYF,18,TRBD2,NA,TRBJ2-5,TRBV6-2/TRBV6-3
TGTGCCAGCACCGTCCAACCCCCGACAGGATATGGCTACACCTTC,CASTVQPPTGYGYTF,15,NA,NA,TRBJ1-2,TRBV28
TGTGCCAGCAGCTCAAGACCAGGGGGCTGGGGAGAGACCCAGTACTTC,CASSSRPGGWGETQYF,16,TRBD1,NA,TRBJ2-5,TRBV7-2
TGTGCCACCCAGGGTTATAGCAATCAGCCCCAGCATTTT,CATQGYSNQPQHF,13,NA,NA,TRBJ1-5,TRBV10-3
TGTGCCAGCAGGAAGGGGGGGACTAGCGTTTACGAGCAGTACTTC,CASRKGGTSVYEQYF,15,TRBD2,NA,TRBJ2-7,TRBV28
TGCGCCAGCAGCCAAGATAGGCGGGAGGCAGAGACCCAGTACTTC,CASSQDRREAETQYF,15,TRBD2,NA,TRBJ2-5,TRBV4-3
TGCGCCAGCAGCTTCAGGGGGGACAATGAGCAGTTCTTC,CASSFRGDNEQFF,13,NA,NA,TRBJ2-1,TRBV5-1
TGTGCCAGCAGACCCGGACAGGGTCCGAGCGAGCAGTACTTC,CASRPGQGPSEQYF,14,TRBD1,NA,TRBJ2-7,TRBV6-5
TGCGCCAGCAGCCAGCATACAGGGCTAGGGTCACCCCTCCACTTT,CASSQHTGLGSPLHF,15,NA,NA,TRBJ1-6,TRBV4-1
TGTGCCAGCAGTGGCGGGGTTACCCTTTCTACCTACGAGCAGTACTTC,CASSGGVTLSTYEQYF,16,NA,NA,TRBJ2-7,TRBV6-1
TGTGCCAGCAGCTTAGGCCTATCTACCTACAATGAGCAGTTCTTC,CASSLGLSTYNEQFF,15,NA,NA,TRBJ2-1,TRBV11-2
TGTGCCAGGTTCCCGGCCCCCGGCCGCGACAAAGCCTACGAGCAGTACTTC,CARFPAPGRDKAYEQYF,17,NA,few,TRBJ2-7,TRBV21-1
TGTGCCAGCAGTAGCCGGGGGGCCCTTATAGGGGAGCTGTTTTTT,CASSSRGALIGELFF,15,NA,NA,TRBJ2-2,TRBV27
TGTGCCAGCAGTAAAAGCGGGGGGGCAAATGAGCAGTTCTTC,CASSKSGGANEQFF,14,TRBD2,once,TRBJ2-1,TRBV6-6
TGTGCCAGCACCCTGACAGGGGGATACGAGCAGTACTTC,CASTLTGGYEQYF,13,TRBD1,NA,TRBJ2-7,TRBV6-5
TGCAGCGTTGCGGCAGGGGGGCGCAATCAGCCCCAGCATTTT,CSVAAGGRNQPQHF,14,TRBD1,once,TRBJ1-5,TRBV29-1
TGTGCCACCAGCGCAGGTTCTTACAATGAGCAGTTCTTC,CATSAGSYNEQFF,13,NA,NA,TRBJ2-1,TRBV11-2
TGCGCCAGCAATAACGACGGAGACTCTGGAAACACCATATATTTT,CASNNDGDSGNTIYF,15,NA,NA,TRBJ1-3,TRBV10-2
TGTGCCAGCGAGGCGTCCAAAAACATTCAGTACTTC,CASEASKNIQYF,12,NA,NA,TRBJ2-4,TRBV28